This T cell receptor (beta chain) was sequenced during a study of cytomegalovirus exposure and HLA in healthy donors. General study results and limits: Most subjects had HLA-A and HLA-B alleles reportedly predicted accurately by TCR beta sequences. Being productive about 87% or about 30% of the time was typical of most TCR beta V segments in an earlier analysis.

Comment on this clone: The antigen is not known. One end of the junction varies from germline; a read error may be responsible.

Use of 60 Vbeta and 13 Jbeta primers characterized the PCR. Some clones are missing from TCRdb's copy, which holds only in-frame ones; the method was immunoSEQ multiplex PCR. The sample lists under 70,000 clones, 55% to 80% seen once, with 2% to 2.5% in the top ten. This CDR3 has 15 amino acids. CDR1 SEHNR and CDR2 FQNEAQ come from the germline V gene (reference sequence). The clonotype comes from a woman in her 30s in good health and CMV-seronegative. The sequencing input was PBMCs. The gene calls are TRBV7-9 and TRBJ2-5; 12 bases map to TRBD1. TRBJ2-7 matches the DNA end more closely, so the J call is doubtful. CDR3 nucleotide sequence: TGTTCCAGCAGCTTAGCGGGACAGGGGGCATACGAGCAGTACTTC. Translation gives CSSSLAGQGAYEQYF.